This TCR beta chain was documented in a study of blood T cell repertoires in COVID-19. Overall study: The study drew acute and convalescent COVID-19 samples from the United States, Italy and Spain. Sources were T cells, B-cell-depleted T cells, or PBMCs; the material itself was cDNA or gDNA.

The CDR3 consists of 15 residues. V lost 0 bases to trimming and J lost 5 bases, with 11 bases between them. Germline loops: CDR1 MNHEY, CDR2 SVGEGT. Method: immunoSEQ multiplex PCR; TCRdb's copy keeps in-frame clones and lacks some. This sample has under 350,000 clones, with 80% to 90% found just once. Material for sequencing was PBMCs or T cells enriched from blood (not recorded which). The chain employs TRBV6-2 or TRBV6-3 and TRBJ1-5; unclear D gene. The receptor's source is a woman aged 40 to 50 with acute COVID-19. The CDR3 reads CASSYSFSRDQPQHF. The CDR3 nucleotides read TGTGCCAGCAGTTACTCTTTTAGCCGAGATCAGCCCCAGCATTTT.